Each of the 8 T cell receptor beta chains below was sequenced from the same sample in a study of vaccination effects on CD4 cells after COVID-19. Ahead of sequencing, the ViraFEST assay grew antigen-specific CD4+ T cells using viral peptide pools. Isolating CD4+ T cells followed less than 12 days of culture. Infection with SARS-CoV-2 occurred in the person between March and December 2020, and PCR confirmed it. Libraries were prepared by immunoSEQ multiplex PCR; TCRdb keeps only in-frame clonotypes and omits some of them. The repertoire holds about 34,000 clones, with around 75% as singletons. For these TCRs, the target antigens are not known. The material was CD4+ T cells from PBMCs cultured with a peptide pool, obtained before COVID-19 vaccination. Source of these receptors: a human donor who had a prior SARS-CoV-2 infection.

About this clone itself: Germline is not matched at one junction end, which may reflect a read error. This chain joins TRBV9 and TRBJ2-2; 8 positions match TRBD1. The CDR3 has 18 amino acids. Germline CDR1 and CDR2: SGDLS and YYNGEE. The CDR3 nucleotides read TGTGCCAGCAGCGCCTCGGACAGGGTTCCCCCGAACGCCGGGGAGCTGTTTTTT. This translates into CASSASDRVPPNAGELFF.

This rearrangement joins TRBV5-1 to TRBJ2-1, with a possible D match to TRBD1 (7 bases). This CDR3 is built from 15 residues. The germline gives CDR1 SGHRS, CDR2 YFSETQ. V was cut by 3 bases and J by 6 bases, with 16 bases left in between. CDR3 loop: CASSSGQGGINEQFF. The CDR3 bases are TGCGCCAGCAGCTCGGGTCAGGGGGGTATCAATGAGCAGTTCTTC.

The genes are TRBV2 and TRBJ2-1, with unresolved D. The germline V and J ends were trimmed by 7 bases and 11 bases, with 18 bases remaining between them. Germline CDR1 SNHLY, CDR2 FYNNEI. The CDR3 spans 13 residues. The CDR3 spells CASTTDRLEKQFF. The CDR3 nucleotides are TGTGCCAGCACGACCGACCGGCTTGAAAAGCAGTTCTTC.

CDR3 nucleotides: TGTGCCAGCAGTCCGCCGAACTGGCCCCAGCATTTT. It specifies CASSPPNWPQHF. V gene TRBV2 combines with J gene TRBJ1-5; no firm D call. CDR1 and CDR2 from the germline V gene are SNHLY and FYNNEI. The CDR3 extends over 12 amino acids. V was cut by 5 bases and J by 9 bases, with 11 bases left in between. Based on the CDR3 plus reference TRBV2 and TRBJ1-5, the full variable domain is EPEVTQTPSHQVTQMGQEVILRCVPISNHLYFYWYRQILGQKVEFLVSFYNNEISEKSEIFDDQFSVERPDGSNFTLKIRSTKLEDSAMYFCASSPPNWPQHFGDGTRLSIL.

The J gene is TRBJ1-5, the V gene TRBV2; a weak D match, TRBD1 (6 bases). Germline values: CDR1 SNHLY, CDR2 FYNNEI. The CDR3 is 14 residues long. Trimming cost V 4 bases and J 4 bases, with 11 bases left between them. The CDR3 loop is CASSGGTRNQPQHF. The CDR3 DNA reads TGTGCCAGCAGTGGAGGGACAAGGAATCAGCCCCAGCATTTT.

The genes are TRBV4-1 and TRBJ2-5, with D possibly TRBD2 on 5 matching bases. This CDR3 region has 15 residues. Trimming shortened V by 2 bases and J by 2 bases, and 12 bases separated the two germline ends. The V gene's germline CDR1 is MGHRA and CDR2 YSYEKL. The CDR3 bases are TGCGCCAGCAGCCAAACGCCGGGGTTACAAGAGACCCAGTACTTC. Protein product: CASSQTPGLQETQYF.

This rearrangement joins TRBV3-1 (or the pseudogene TRBV3-2) to TRBJ2-3, with 7 bases lining up with TRBD2. The CDR3 is made up of 13 amino acids. Germline values: CDR1 LGHDT, CDR2 YNNKEL (reference sequence). Trimming removed 4 bases from V and 14 bases from J; junction bases left unmatched: 12. For the CDR3, the DNA is TGTGCCAGCAGCCCTAATAGTGCGGGAGCGTGGTATTTT. Its protein is CASSPNSAGAWYF.

The table lists this clone with a few counts. The chain combines TRBV2 with TRBJ2-1; 10 nucleotides match TRBD1. The V segment lost 1 base and the J segment 8 bases; nucleotides outside the gene matches: 5. The CDR3 has 15 residues. Germline V gene data show CDR1 as SNHLY and CDR2 as FYNNEI. CDR3 loop: CASSEGGQGSHEQFF. As DNA, the CDR3 is TGTGCCAGCAGTGAAGGGGGACAGGGGTCCCATGAGCAGTTCTTC.